These T cell receptor beta chains were read from a single sample in a study of blood T cell repertoires in COVID-19. Some clones are missing from TCRdb's copy, which holds only in-frame ones; the method was immunoSEQ multiplex PCR. The table shows hundreds of thousands of clones, with 70% to 90% occurring only once. Specimen: PBMCs or T cells enriched from blood (not recorded which). The receptor source for this set is a woman between 40 and 50 years old who had recovered from COVID-19. Each CDR3 is given without its conserved first and last residue. D genes are given only for firm matches.

>TRBJ2-3|TRBV27|.
ASSLLGGLGTDTQY
>TRBJ1-3|TRBV5-1|TRBD1
ASSPDRVTGNTIY
>TRBJ2-7|TRBV3-1/TRBV3-2|TRBD2
ASSRSGSLSYEQY
>TRBJ1-2|TRBV27|TRBD1
ASGQGIGYGYT
>TRBJ2-7|TRBV13|.
ASSRGLSYEQY
>TRBJ1-2|TRBV5-1|TRBD1
ASSLGGTGVASNYGYT
>TRBJ2-7|TRBV7-9|.
ASSRGRGIYEQY
>TRBJ2-3|TRBV5-1|.
VSSLEQVVDTQY
>TRBJ2-1|TRBV7-6|TRBD1
ASSSDRGREQF
>TRBJ2-7|TRBV3-1/TRBV3-2|TRBD2
ASSQAGLAGEYEQY
>TRBJ2-1|TRBV4-2|TRBD2
ASSQDTLAGDNEQF
>TRBJ2-7|TRBV3-1/TRBV3-2|TRBD2
ASRPSGSSYEQY
>TRBJ2-7|TRBV19|.
ASSIRQAGSYEQY
>TRBJ2-7|TRBV7-2|TRBD1
ASSFSVTGLHEQY
>TRBJ2-1|TRBV4-1|TRBD2
ASSQGLAAPLQF
>TRBJ1-3|TRBV29-1|.
SVHFSGWYTIY
>TRBJ2-3|TRBV15|TRBD1
ATSRVRLGQGKDTQY
>TRBJ2-5|TRBV28|.
ASSLAGGTSQETQY
>TRBJ2-1|TRBV7-9|TRBD1
ASSPIGGHEQF
>TRBJ1-1|TRBV28|TRBD1
ASSSDRGPKNTEAF
>TRBJ2-1|TRBV19|TRBD2
ASSIDLRPAGGPGEQF
>TRBJ1-4|TRBV5-1|.
ASSSYSRNEKLF
>TRBJ1-5|TRBV27|TRBD1
ASSWDRNQPQH
>TRBJ2-2|TRBV24-1|.
ATSAPGANTGELF
>TRBJ2-7|TRBV15|.
ATSRGSLSGYEQY
>TRBJ2-7|TRBV18|.
ASSPESYEQY
>TRBJ1-6|TRBV7-6|TRBD1
ASSLDQGQAGWLPNSPLH